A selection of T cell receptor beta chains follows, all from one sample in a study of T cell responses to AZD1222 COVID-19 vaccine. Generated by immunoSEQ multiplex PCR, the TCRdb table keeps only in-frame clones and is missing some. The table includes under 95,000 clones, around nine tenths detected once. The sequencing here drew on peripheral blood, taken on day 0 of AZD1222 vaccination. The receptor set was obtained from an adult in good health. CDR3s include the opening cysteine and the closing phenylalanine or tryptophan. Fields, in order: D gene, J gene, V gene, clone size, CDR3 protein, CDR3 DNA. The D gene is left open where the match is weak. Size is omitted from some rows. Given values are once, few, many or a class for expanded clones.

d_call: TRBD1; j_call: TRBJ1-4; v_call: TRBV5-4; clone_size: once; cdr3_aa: CASSFDRVDEKLFF; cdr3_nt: TGTGCCAGCAGTTTTGACAGGGTGGATGAAAAACTGTTTTTT
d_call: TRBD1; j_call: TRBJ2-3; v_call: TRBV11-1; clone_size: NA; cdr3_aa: CASSLDRTGTTDTQYF; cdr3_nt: TGTGCCAGCAGCTTAGACCGGACAGGGACCACAGATACGCAGTATTTT
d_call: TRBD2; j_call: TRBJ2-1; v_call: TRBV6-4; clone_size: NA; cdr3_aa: CASSEGLAEVNEQFF; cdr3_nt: TGTGCCAGCAGTGAGGGACTAGCGGAGGTCAATGAGCAGTTCTTC
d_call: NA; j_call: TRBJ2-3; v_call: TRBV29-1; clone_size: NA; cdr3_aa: CSVDGAVAPDTQYF; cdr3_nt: TGCAGCGTTGATGGAGCGGTCGCACCAGATACGCAGTATTTT
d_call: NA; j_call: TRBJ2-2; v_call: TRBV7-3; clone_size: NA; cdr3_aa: CASSSTPQGLDTGELFF; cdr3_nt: TGTGCCAGCAGCTCCACGCCTCAGGGGCTAGACACCGGGGAGCTGTTTTTT
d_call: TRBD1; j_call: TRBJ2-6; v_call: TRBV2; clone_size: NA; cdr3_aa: CASSQDRVPGANVLTF; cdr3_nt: TGTGCCAGCAGTCAAGACAGGGTGCCTGGGGCCAACGTCCTGACTTTC
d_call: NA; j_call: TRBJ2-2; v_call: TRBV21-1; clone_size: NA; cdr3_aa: CARFTNKSTGELFF; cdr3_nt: TGTGCCCGTTTTACCAACAAGTCCACCGGGGAGCTGTTTTTT
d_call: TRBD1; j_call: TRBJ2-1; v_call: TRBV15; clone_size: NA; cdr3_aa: CATRRGPDQDEQFF; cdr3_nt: TGTGCCACCAGGAGGGGGCCCGATCAGGATGAGCAGTTCTTC
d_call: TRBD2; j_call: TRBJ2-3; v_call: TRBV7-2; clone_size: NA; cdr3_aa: CASSPTLGTKEYF; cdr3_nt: TGTGCCAGCAGTCCAACTCTCGGGACTAAAGAGTATTTT
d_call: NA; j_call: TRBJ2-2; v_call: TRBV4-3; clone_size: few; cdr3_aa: CASSQVSYRDTGELFF; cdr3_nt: TGCGCCAGCAGCCAAGTTTCATACAGGGACACCGGGGAGCTGTTTTTT
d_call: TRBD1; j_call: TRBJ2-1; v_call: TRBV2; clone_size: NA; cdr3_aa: CASSEIGTGLRNEQFF; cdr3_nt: TGTGCCAGCAGTGAAATCGGGACAGGGCTCCGGAATGAGCAGTTCTTC
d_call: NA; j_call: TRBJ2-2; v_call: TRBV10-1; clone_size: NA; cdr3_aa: CASGPGDNTGELFF; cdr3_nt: TGCGCCAGCGGACCAGGGGACAACACCGGGGAGCTGTTTTTT
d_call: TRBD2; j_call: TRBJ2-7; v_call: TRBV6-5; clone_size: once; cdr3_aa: CATYRTGTSGYEQYF; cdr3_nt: TGTGCCACCTATCGTACCGGGACTAGCGGATACGAGCAGTACTTC
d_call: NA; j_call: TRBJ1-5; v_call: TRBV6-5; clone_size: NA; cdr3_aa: CASSRTVSNQPQHF; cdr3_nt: TGTGCCAGCAGCCGGACAGTTAGCAATCAGCCCCAGCATTTT
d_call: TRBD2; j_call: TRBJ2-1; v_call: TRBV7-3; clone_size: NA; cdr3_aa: CASSPPGGSYNEQFF; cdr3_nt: TGTGCCAGCAGCCCCCCCGGCGGGAGTTACAATGAGCAGTTCTTC
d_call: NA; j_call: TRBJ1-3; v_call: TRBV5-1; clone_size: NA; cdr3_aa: CASSLARDSGNTIYF; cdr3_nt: TGCGCCAGCAGCTTGGCCCGGGACTCTGGAAACACCATATATTTT
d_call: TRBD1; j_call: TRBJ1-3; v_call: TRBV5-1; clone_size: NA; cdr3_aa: CASSSRTGGSGNTIYF; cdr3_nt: TGCGCCAGCAGCTCTCGGACAGGCGGCTCTGGAAACACCATATATTTT